This T cell receptor beta chain was sequenced for a study of T cell changes during pregnancy in multiple sclerosis (dated by TCRdb to the late 2010s). Broadly, across the study: In women with multiple sclerosis, the researchers looked at how the T cell repertoire shifted as pregnancy progressed.

Receptors were amplified or captured by the immunoSEQ multiplex PCR assay. What TCRdb holds here is the immuneACCESS table cut down to in-frame rearrangements. Part of the clones is not present; checked against another copy, under half of the missing clones reflect an unresolved V gene, and the others are unexplained. The sample data list approximately 74,000 clones, and 75% to 90% of these were observed just once. Approximately 3.5% of the sample is in the top ten clones. Concerning this clone: It lacks a known antigen. Per-nucleotide qualities are absent, and no much larger clonotype sits a single base away.

The germline V gene (reference sequence) provides CDR1 GTSNPN and CDR2 SVGIG. Reading from cysteine to phenylalanine, the CDR3 counts 12 amino acids. CDR3 DNA only is kept here, 36 bases in frame from base 1. The V end loses 2 bases and the J end loses 8 bases, and a stretch of 9 bases separates them. This receptor was taken from a female donor with multiple sclerosis, enrolled in a pregnancy study. Sequenced here: peripheral blood, sampled before pregnancy. The chain is encoded by TRBV30 joined to TRBJ1-4; no D gene can be assigned with confidence. The DNA is TGTGCCTGGAGTATAATCCGGGAAAAACTGTTTTTT. Translated, this is CAWSIIREKLFF. With the rest looked up from the reference TRBV30 and TRBJ1-4 genes rather than sequenced, the full variable domain is SQTIHQWPATLVQPVGSPLSLECTVEGTSNPNLYWYRQAAGRGLQLLFYSVGIGQISSEVPQNLSASRPQDRQFILSSKKLLLSDSGFYLCAWSIIREKLFFGSGTQLSVL.